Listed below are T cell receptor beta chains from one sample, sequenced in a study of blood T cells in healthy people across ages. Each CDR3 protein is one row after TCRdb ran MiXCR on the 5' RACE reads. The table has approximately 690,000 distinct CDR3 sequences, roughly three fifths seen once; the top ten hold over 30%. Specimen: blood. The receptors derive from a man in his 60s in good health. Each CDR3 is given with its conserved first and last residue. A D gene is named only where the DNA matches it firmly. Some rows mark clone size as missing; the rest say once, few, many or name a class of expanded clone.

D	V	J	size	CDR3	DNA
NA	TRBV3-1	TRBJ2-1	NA	CASSHTEYNEQFF	TGTGCCAGCAGTCACACAGAGTACAATGAGCAGTTCTTC
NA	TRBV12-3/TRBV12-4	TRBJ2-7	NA	CASSNVQDNDSYEQYF	TGTGCCAGCAGTAACGTACAGGACAACGACTCCTACGAGCAGTACTTC
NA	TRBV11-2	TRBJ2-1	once	CASSSGAYTGNEQFF	TGTGCCAGCAGCTCTGGGGCCTATACGGGGAATGAGCAGTTCTTC
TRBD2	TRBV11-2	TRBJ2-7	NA	CASSLNLAGGDEQYF	TGTGCCAGCAGCCTCAACTTAGCGGGGGGCGACGAGCAGTACTTC
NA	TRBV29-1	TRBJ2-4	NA	CSVRQVRVHIQYF	TGCAGCGTTCGACAGGTTAGAGTCCACATTCAGTACTTC
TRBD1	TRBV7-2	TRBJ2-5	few	CASSLAPTGVKETQYF	TGTGCCAGCAGCTTAGCGCCGACAGGGGTGAAAGAGACCCAGTACTTC
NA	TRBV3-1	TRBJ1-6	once	CASSGGGYSPLHF	TGTGCCAGCAGCGGCGGGGGTTATTCACCCCTCCACTTT
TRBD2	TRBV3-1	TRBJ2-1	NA	CASSQGRGDIYNEQFF	TGTGCCAGCAGCCAAGGCCGGGGGGATATCTACAATGAGCAGTTCTTC
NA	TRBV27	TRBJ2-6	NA	CASSFGSSSGANVLTF	TGTGCCAGCAGTTTTGGATCCAGCTCTGGGGCCAACGTCCTGACTTTC
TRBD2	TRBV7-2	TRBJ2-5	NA	CASSLEIAGGQETQYF	TGTGCCAGCAGCTTAGAAATAGCGGGGGGGCAAGAGACCCAGTACTTC
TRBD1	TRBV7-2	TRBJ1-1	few	CASSPRQGATLNTEAFF	TGTGCCAGCAGCCCCAGACAGGGGGCCACCCTGAACACTGAAGCTTTCTTT
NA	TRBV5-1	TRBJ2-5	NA	CASSPREEETQYF	TGCGCCAGCAGCCCGAGGGAGGAGGAGACCCAGTACTTC
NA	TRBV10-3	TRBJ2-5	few	CAIRDGQGTQYF	TGTGCCATCAGGGACGGGCAGGGGACCCAGTACTTC
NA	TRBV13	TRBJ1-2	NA	CASSLGRGSLGINYGYTF	TGTGCCAGCAGCTTAGGCCGGGGGAGTCTTGGGATTAACTATGGCTACACCTTC
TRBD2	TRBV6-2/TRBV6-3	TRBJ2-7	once	CASSWAAGEGFYEQYF	TGTGCCAGCAGTTGGGCAGCGGGGGAAGGCTTCTACGAGCAGTACTTC
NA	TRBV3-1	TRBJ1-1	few	CASSQPGLGAEAFF	TGTGCCAGCAGCCAACCAGGGCTAGGCGCTGAAGCTTTCTTT
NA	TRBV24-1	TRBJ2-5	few	CATAVEGETQYF	TGTGCCACCGCGGTTGAGGGGGAGACCCAGTACTTC
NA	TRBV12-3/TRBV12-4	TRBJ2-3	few	CASSFGGHIGDTQYF	TGTGCCAGCAGTTTCGGGGGCCATATTGGAGATACGCAGTATTTT
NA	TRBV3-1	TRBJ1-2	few	CASSQRRGEGGYTF	TGTGCCAGCAGCCAACGTAGAGGGGAAGGTGGCTACACCTTC
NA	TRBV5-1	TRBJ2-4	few	CASSLGTPINIQYF	TGCGCCAGCAGCTTGGGTACCCCGATAAACATTCAGTACTTC
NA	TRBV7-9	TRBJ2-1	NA	CASSLFRPQPHTYNEQFF	TGTGCCAGCAGCTTATTTCGCCCCCAGCCTCATACCTACAATGAGCAGTTCTTC
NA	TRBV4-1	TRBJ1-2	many	CASSHPAGDYGYTF	TGCGCCAGCAGCCACCCGGCAGGCGACTATGGCTACACCTTC
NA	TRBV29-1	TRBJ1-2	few	CSVVSGQGYTF	TGCAGCGTTGTTTCGGGGCAAGGCTACACCTTC
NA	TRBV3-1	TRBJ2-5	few	CASSQDQGSLRETQYF	TGTGCCAGCAGCCAAGACCAGGGCAGTCTGAGAGAGACCCAGTACTTC
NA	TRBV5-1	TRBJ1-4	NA	CASSLVADDEKLFF	TGCGCCAGCAGCTTGGTGGCGGACGATGAAAAACTGTTTTTT
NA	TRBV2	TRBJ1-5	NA	CASNGGSSNQPQHF	TGTGCCAGCAACGGGGGAAGTTCCAATCAGCCCCAGCATTTT
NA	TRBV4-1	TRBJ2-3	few	CASSKGTLADTDTQYF	TGCGCCAGCAGCAAGGGGACTTTAGCGGATACAGATACGCAGTATTTT
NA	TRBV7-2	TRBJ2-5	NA	CASCGGAGETQYF	TGTGCCAGCTGTGGAGGGGCGGGAGAGACCCAGTACTTC
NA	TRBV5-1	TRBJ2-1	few	CASSPDWGNEQFF	TGCGCCAGCAGCCCCGATTGGGGGAATGAGCAGTTCTTC
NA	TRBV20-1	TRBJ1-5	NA	CNARLGIEGQPQHF	TGCAATGCTAGACTGGGCATTGAGGGTCAGCCCCAGCATTTT
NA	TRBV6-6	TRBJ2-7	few	CASSDSGEQYF	TGTGCCAGCAGTGATAGCGGCGAGCAGTACTTC
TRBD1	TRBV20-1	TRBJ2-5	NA	CSARQGQETQYF	TGCAGTGCCAGACAGGGCCAAGAGACCCAGTACTTC
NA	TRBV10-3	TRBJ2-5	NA	CAISESSVISQETQYF	TGTGCCATCAGTGAGTCTTCAGTGATCTCCCAAGAGACCCAGTACTTC
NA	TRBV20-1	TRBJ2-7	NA	CSASWVVDYEQYF	TGCAGTGCTAGTTGGGTAGTGGACTACGAGCAGTACTTC
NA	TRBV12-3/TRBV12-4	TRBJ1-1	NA	CASSSTPGYTEAFF	TGTGCCAGCAGTTCGACACCAGGATACACTGAAGCTTTCTTT
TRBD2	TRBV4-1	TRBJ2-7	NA	CASSQDRRGGHEQYF	TGCGCCAGCAGCCAAGATCGGCGGGGGGGCCACGAGCAGTACTTC
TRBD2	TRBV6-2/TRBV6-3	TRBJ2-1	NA	CASSYPTSGGAQEQFF	TGTGCCAGCAGTTACCCGACTAGCGGGGGGGCCCAAGAGCAGTTCTTC
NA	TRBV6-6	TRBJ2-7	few	CASSPSVTQYF	TGTGCCAGCAGTCCCTCAGTGACGCAGTACTTC
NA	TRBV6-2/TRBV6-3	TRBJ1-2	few	CASSKDPRGYGYTF	TGTGCCAGCTCCAAGGATCCACGAGGGTATGGCTACACCTTC
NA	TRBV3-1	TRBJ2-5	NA	CASSQQQGETQYF	TGTGCCAGCAGCCAACAACAGGGAGAGACCCAGTACTTC
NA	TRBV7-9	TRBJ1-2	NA	CASSLALGVVNYGYTF	TGTGCCAGCAGCTTAGCGTTAGGGGTCGTTAACTATGGCTACACCTTC
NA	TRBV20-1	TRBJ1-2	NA	CSATDSSVYGYTF	TGCAGTGCCACGGACAGCTCTGTTTATGGCTACACCTTC
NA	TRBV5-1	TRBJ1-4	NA	CASSLGTGPTNEKLFF	TGCGCCAGCAGCTTGGGGACCGGCCCAACTAATGAAAAACTGTTTTTT
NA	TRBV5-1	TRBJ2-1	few	CASGLTSTLDEQFF	TGCGCCAGCGGCCTCACTAGCACTCTCGATGAGCAGTTCTTC
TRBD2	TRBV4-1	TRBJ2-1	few	CASSQEGGGAQDEQFF	TGCGCCAGCAGCCAAGAAGGCGGGGGGGCCCAAGATGAGCAGTTCTTC
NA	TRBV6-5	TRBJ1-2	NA	CASSYSIQQSNYGYTF	TGTGCCAGCAGTTACTCGATACAACAGTCTAACTATGGCTACACCTTC